In its sample, the clone carrying this T cell receptor (beta chain) was seen a few times. Its target is not known. V gave up 4 bases and J gave up 5 bases; unmatched junction bases: 8. The length of the CDR3 is 15 residues. A single record per CDR3 protein comes from TCRdb applying MiXCR to the reads. The sample records some 800,000 distinct CDR3 sequences, 25% to 35% being singletons. The data derive from a study of T cell repertoires in cytomegalovirus infection. Study-level information: Researchers turned to recently identified HLA-C-restricted CMV epitopes as well as well-studied HLA-B-restricted ones. The public TCR beta signatures pointed to both CMV infection and matching HLA type. Study-level points and caveats: Summed public TCR beta family frequency identified CMV carriers bearing the relevant HLA. The ex vivo response was dominated by HLA-C-restricted CMV-specific TCR beta clonotypes.

Sequenced here: cultured CD8+ T cells from PBMCs, sampled from culture after CMV antigen stimulation. The source is a human donor in good health (CMV status not recorded). Some clones in this sample may be carry-over from other donors' samples. This rearrangement joins TRBV12-3 or TRBV12-4 to TRBJ1-2; 9 positions agree with TRBD1. CDR3 sequence reads: CASSSSPGTGYGYTF. The CDR3 nucleotides read TGTGCCAGCAGTTCAAGTCCCGGGACAGGGTATGGCTACACCTTC.